A selection of T cell receptor beta chains follows, all from one sample in a study of blood T cell repertoires in COVID-19. TCRdb's table, derived via immunoSEQ multiplex PCR, lists solely in-frame clones and lacks some. The sample lists approximately 250,000 clones; less than 90% were seen once. Sequenced sample: peripheral blood. The receptors stem from a woman aged 40 to 49 who had recovered from COVID-19. Both conserved end residues are part of each CDR3. Fields, in order: CDR3 protein, CDR3 DNA, V gene, J gene, clone size, D gene. A D gene is named only where the DNA matches it firmly. Clone size is shown for a subset of rows, as once, few, many or a class of expanded clone.

cdr3_aa: CASSVARGTDTQYF
cdr3_nt: TGTGCCAGCAGCGTAGCTAGGGGGACAGATACGCAGTATTTT
v_call: TRBV9
j_call: TRBJ2-3
clone_size: .
d_call: .

cdr3_aa: CASSSRDRNTDTQYF
cdr3_nt: TGTGCCAGCAGCTCCCGGGACAGAAACACAGATACGCAGTATTTT
v_call: TRBV5-4
j_call: TRBJ2-3
clone_size: .
d_call: TRBD1

cdr3_aa: CASSTGQGDTEAFF
cdr3_nt: TGTGCCAGCTCAACCGGACAAGGGGACACTGAAGCTTTCTTT
v_call: TRBV18
j_call: TRBJ1-1
clone_size: few
d_call: .

cdr3_aa: CASSFRTHNGYTF
cdr3_nt: TGTGCCAGCAGTTTTCGGACACATAATGGCTACACCTTC
v_call: TRBV28
j_call: TRBJ1-2
clone_size: .
d_call: .

cdr3_aa: CAWIGGQGTLSYSGANVLTF
cdr3_nt: TGTGCCTGGATCGGAGGACAGGGGACTTTAAGCTACTCTGGGGCCAACGTCCTGACTTTC
v_call: TRBV30
j_call: TRBJ2-6
clone_size: .
d_call: TRBD1

cdr3_aa: CASSGGQGVYEQYF
cdr3_nt: TGCGCCAGCAGCGGGGGACAGGGTGTGTACGAGCAGTACTTC
v_call: TRBV5-1
j_call: TRBJ2-7
clone_size: .
d_call: TRBD1

cdr3_aa: CASSFRRDYGYTF
cdr3_nt: TGTGCCAGCAGTTTCCGCCGGGACTATGGCTACACCTTC
v_call: TRBV28
j_call: TRBJ1-2
clone_size: .
d_call: .

cdr3_aa: CASSITANIEGDGNQPQHF
cdr3_nt: TGTGCCAGTAGTATCACCGCAAATATAGAGGGGGACGGGAATCAGCCCCAGCATTTT
v_call: TRBV19
j_call: TRBJ1-5
clone_size: .
d_call: .

cdr3_aa: CASSRTVGNQPQHF
cdr3_nt: TGTGCCAGCAGCCGGACAGTAGGCAATCAGCCCCAGCATTTT
v_call: TRBV6-5
j_call: TRBJ1-5
clone_size: once
d_call: .

cdr3_aa: CASSLTGRNEAFF
cdr3_nt: TGTGCCAGCAGTTTAACAGGGAGAAACGAAGCTTTCTTT
v_call: TRBV28
j_call: TRBJ1-1
clone_size: .
d_call: .

cdr3_aa: CASSFGGTTEQFF
cdr3_nt: TGTGCCAGCAGCTTTGGAGGTACGACTGAGCAGTTCTTC
v_call: TRBV7-3
j_call: TRBJ2-1
clone_size: .
d_call: .

cdr3_aa: CASSLRTGVDTGELFF
cdr3_nt: TGTGCCAGCAGCTTACGGACAGGTGTTGATACCGGGGAGCTGTTTTTT
v_call: TRBV11-3
j_call: TRBJ2-2
clone_size: .
d_call: TRBD1

cdr3_aa: CASSHLTAHTEAFF
cdr3_nt: TGTGCCAGCAGCCATCTGACAGCCCACACTGAAGCTTTCTTT
v_call: TRBV3-1/TRBV3-2
j_call: TRBJ1-1
clone_size: .
d_call: .

cdr3_aa: CASSLSRGFGNEQYF
cdr3_nt: TGTGCCAGCAGTTTATCTCGGGGTTTCGGGAACGAGCAGTACTTC
v_call: TRBV27
j_call: TRBJ2-7
clone_size: .
d_call: .

cdr3_aa: CASSLDRGRLDTQYF
cdr3_nt: TGTGCCAGCAGCCTCGACAGGGGGCGCTTAGATACGCAGTATTTT
v_call: TRBV4-2
j_call: TRBJ2-3
clone_size: .
d_call: TRBD1

cdr3_aa: CASSTLAGGGTDTQYF
cdr3_nt: TGTGCCAGCAGCACACTAGCGGGGGGAGGCACAGATACGCAGTATTTT
v_call: TRBV5-5
j_call: TRBJ2-3
clone_size: .
d_call: TRBD2

cdr3_aa: CASLGVTMNTEAFF
cdr3_nt: TGTGCCAGCTTGGGAGTCACCATGAACACTGAAGCTTTCTTT
v_call: TRBV6-5
j_call: TRBJ1-1
clone_size: once
d_call: .